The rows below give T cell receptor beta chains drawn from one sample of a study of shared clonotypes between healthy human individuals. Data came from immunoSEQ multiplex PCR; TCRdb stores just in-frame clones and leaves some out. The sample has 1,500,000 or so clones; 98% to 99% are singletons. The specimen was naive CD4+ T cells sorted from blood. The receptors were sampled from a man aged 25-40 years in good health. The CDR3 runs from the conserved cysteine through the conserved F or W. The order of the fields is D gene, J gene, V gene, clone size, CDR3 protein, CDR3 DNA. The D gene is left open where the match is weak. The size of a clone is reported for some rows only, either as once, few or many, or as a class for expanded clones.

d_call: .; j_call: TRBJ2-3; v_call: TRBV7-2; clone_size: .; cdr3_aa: CASSLGIFTDTQYF; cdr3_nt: TGTGCCAGCAGCTTAGGGATCTTCACAGATACGCAGTATTTT
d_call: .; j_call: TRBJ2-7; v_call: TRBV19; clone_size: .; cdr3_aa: CASSRGYEQYF; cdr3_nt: TGTGCCAGTAGTCGAGGATACGAGCAGTACTTC
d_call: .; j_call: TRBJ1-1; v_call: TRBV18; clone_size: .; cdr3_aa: CASSPGRGGMAFF; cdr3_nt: TGTGCCAGCTCACCTGGCCGGGGGGGTATGGCTTTCTTT
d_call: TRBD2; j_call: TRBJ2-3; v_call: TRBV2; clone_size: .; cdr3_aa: CASKFSGSGADTQYF; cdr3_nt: TGTGCCAGCAAATTTAGCGGGAGTGGCGCAGATACGCAGTATTTT
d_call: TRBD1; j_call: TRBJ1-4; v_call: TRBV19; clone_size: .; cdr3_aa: CASSSSQTGEGEKLFF; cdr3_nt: TGTGCCAGTAGCTCCTCACAGACAGGGGAAGGTGAAAAACTGTTTTTT
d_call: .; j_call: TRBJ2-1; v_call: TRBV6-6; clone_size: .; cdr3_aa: CASRTRGGSSYNEQFF; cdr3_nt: TGTGCCAGCAGGACGAGGGGGGGGAGCTCCTACAATGAGCAGTTCTTC
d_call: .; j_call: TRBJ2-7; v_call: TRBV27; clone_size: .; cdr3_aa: CAKHHRAPYEQYF; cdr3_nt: TGTGCCAAGCACCACAGGGCCCCCTACGAGCAGTACTTC
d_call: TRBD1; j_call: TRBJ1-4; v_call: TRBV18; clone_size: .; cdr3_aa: CASSPTQTGAGNEKLFF; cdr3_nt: TGTGCCAGCTCACCTACCCAAACAGGGGCTGGTAATGAAAAACTGTTTTTT
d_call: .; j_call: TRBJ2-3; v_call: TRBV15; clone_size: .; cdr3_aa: CATSRGDPRPTSSTDTQYF; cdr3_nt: TGTGCCACCAGCAGAGGCGACCCCCGTCCCACTAGCTCCACAGATACGCAGTATTTT
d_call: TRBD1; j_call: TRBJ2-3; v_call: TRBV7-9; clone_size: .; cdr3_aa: CASSLFRGRGSDPTDTQYF; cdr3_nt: TGTGCCAGCAGCTTATTTAGGGGGCGCGGGTCCGACCCCACAGATACGCAGTATTTT
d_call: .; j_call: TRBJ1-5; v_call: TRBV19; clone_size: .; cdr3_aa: CASTPTYGQPQHF; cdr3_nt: TGTGCCAGTACCCCAACCTACGGTCAGCCCCAGCATTTT
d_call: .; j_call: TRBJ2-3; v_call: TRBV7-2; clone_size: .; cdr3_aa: CASSLGTDTQYF; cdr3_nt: TGTGCCAGCAGCTTAGGCACAGATACGCAGTATTTT
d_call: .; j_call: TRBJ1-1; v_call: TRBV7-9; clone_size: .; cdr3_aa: CASSFGRTIPNTEAFF; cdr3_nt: TGTGCCAGCAGCTTTGGCAGGACCATACCGAACACTGAAGCTTTCTTT
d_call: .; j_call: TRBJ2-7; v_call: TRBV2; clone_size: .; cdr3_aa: CASSVLTHSAEQYF; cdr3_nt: TGTGCCAGCAGTGTCTTGACTCACTCGGCCGAGCAGTACTTC
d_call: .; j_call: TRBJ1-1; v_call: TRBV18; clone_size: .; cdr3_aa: CASSPRGTGRRENEAFF; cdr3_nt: TGTGCCAGCTCACCACGGGGCACGGGACGGAGAGAAAATGAAGCTTTCTTT
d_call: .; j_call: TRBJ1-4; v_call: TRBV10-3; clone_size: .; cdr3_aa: CATSRGQMTNEKLFF; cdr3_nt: TGTGCCACCTCTAGGGGCCAGATGACTAATGAAAAACTGTTTTTT
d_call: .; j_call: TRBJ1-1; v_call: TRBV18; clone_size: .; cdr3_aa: CASSTYQGSNTEAFF; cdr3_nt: TGTGCCAGCTCAACCTACCAAGGGTCGAACACTGAAGCTTTCTTT
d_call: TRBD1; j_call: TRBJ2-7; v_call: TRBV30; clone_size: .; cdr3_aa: CAWDRGIYEQYF; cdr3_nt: TGTGCTTGGGACAGGGGAATCTACGAGCAGTACTTC
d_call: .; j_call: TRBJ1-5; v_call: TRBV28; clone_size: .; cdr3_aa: CASRDLINQPQHF; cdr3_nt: TGTGCCAGCAGAGACCTCATCAATCAGCCCCAGCATTTT
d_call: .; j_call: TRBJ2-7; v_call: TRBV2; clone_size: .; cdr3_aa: CASTERGSGHEQYF; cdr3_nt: TGTGCCAGCACCGAGCGAGGGAGCGGCCACGAGCAGTACTTC
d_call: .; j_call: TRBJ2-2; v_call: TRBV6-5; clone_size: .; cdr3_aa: CASSVQGGDTGELFF; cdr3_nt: TGTGCCAGCAGCGTACAGGGAGGGGACACCGGGGAGCTGTTTTTT
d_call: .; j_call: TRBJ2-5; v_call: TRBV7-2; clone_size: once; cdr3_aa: CASSLEYQETQYF; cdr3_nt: TGTGCCAGCAGCCTCGAGTACCAAGAGACCCAGTACTTC
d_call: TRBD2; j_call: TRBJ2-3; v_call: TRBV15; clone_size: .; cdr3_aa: CATSVGTSGSTDTQYF; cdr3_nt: TGTGCCACCAGCGTAGGGACTAGCGGGAGCACAGATACGCAGTATTTT
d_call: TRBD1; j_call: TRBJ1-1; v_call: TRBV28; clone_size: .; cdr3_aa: CAIRQGAANTEAFF; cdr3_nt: TGTGCCATTCGACAGGGGGCAGCGAACACTGAAGCTTTCTTT
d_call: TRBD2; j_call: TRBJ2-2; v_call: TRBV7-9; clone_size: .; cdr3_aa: CASSKAGRVTGELFF; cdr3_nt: TGTGCCAGCAGCAAAGCGGGAAGGGTCACCGGGGAGCTGTTTTTT
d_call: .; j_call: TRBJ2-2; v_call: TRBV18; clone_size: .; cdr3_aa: CASSSFPDTGELFF; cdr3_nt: TGTGCCAGCTCCTCCTTTCCCGACACCGGGGAGCTGTTTTTT
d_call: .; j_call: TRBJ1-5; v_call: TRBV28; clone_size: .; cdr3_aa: CASSVSSNQPQHF; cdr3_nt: TGTGCCAGCAGTGTTAGTAGCAATCAGCCCCAGCATTTT
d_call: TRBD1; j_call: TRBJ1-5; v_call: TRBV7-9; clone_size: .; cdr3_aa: CASSLGTGWDQPQHF; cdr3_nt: TGTGCCAGCAGCTTAGGGACAGGGTGGGACCAGCCCCAGCATTTT
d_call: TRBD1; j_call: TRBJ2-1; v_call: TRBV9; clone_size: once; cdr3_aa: CASSPGTGGASRFF; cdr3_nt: TGTGCCAGCAGCCCAGGGACAGGGGGCGCATCTCGGTTCTTC
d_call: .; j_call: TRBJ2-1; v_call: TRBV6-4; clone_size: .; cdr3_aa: CASSDLGGHEQFF; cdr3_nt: TGTGCCAGCAGTGACCTTGGGGGGCATGAGCAGTTCTTC
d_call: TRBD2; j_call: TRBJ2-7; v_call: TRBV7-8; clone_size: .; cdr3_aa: CASSSGLAGILPREQYF; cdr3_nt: TGTGCCAGCAGCTCGGGACTAGCGGGTATCCTCCCGCGGGAGCAGTACTTC
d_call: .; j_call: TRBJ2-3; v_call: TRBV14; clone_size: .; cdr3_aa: CASSPWDIRAWGTDTQYF; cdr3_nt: TGTGCCAGCAGCCCTTGGGATATCAGGGCTTGGGGCACAGATACGCAGTATTTT
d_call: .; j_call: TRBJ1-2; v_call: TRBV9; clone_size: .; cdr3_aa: CASSGRAGTNYGYTF; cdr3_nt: TGTGCCAGCAGTGGCCGGGCCGGTACAAACTATGGCTACACCTTC
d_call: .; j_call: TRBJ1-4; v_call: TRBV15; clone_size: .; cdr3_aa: CATSRVRQGSEKLFF; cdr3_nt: TGTGCCACCAGCAGAGTAAGGCAGGGGAGTGAAAAACTGTTTTTT
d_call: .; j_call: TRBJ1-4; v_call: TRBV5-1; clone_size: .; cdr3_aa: CASSFYGLGLEGKLFF; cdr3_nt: TGCGCCAGCAGCTTTTATGGCCTGGGCCTCGAAGGAAAACTGTTTTTT
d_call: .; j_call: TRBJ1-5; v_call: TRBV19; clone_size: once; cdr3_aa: CASSILGGGNQPQHF; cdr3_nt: TGTGCCAGTAGTATATTAGGGGGGGGCAATCAGCCCCAGCATTTT
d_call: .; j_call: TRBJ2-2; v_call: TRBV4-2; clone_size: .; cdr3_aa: CASSSMGELFF; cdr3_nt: TGTGCCAGCAGCTCGATGGGGGAGCTGTTTTTT
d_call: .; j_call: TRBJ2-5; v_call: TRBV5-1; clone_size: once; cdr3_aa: CASSLGAQETQYF; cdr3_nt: TGCGCCAGCAGCCTGGGGGCCCAAGAGACCCAGTACTTC
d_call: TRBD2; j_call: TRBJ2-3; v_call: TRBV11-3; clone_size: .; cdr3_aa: CASSLGLSGSDTDTQYF; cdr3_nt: TGTGCCAGCAGCTTAGGGTTGAGCGGGAGTGACACAGATACGCAGTATTTT
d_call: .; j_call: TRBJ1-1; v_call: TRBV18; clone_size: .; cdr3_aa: CASSLGGRGVFDTEAFF; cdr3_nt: TGTGCCAGCTCGCTCGGGGGGCGAGGGGTGTTTGACACTGAAGCTTTCTTT
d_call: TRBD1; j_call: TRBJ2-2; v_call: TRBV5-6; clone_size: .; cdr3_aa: CASGETGDFSNTGELFF; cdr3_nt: TGTGCCAGCGGCGAGACAGGGGATTTCTCGAACACCGGGGAGCTGTTTTTT
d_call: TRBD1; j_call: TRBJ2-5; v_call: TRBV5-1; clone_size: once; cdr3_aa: CASSLGDRAEETQYF; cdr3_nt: TGCGCCAGCAGCTTGGGAGACAGGGCGGAAGAGACCCAGTACTTC
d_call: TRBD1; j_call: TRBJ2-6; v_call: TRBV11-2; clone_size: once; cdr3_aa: CASSRPAGGGIGANVLTF; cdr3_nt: TGTGCCAGCAGCCGACCCGCAGGGGGCGGAATCGGGGCCAACGTCCTGACTTTC
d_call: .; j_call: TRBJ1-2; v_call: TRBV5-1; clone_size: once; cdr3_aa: CASSLGTITVFNYGYTF; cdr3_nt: TGCGCCAGCAGCTTGGGAACTATCACAGTATTTAACTATGGCTACACCTTC
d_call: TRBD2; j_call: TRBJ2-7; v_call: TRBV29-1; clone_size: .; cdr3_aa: CSVVRTSGSYEQYF; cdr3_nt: TGCAGCGTTGTGCGGACTAGCGGCTCCTACGAGCAGTACTTC
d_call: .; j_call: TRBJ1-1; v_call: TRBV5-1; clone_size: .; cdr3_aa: CASSPFRNTEAFF; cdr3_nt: TGCGCCAGCAGCCCCTTCCGGAACACTGAAGCTTTCTTT
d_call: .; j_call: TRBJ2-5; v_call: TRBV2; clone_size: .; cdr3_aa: CASSVIETQYF; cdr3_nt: TGTGCCAGCAGTGTAATAGAGACCCAGTACTTC
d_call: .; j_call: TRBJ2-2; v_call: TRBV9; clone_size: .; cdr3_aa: CASSVSGTGELFF; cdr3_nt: TGTGCCAGCAGCGTCTCCGGGACCGGGGAGCTGTTTTTT
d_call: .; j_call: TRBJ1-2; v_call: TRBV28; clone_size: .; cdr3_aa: CASSVGIPYTF; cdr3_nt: TGTGCCAGCAGCGTTGGGATCCCATACACCTTC
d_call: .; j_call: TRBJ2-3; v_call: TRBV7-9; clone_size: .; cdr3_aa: CATHLGSDTQYF; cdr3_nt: TGTGCCACACACCTGGGGTCAGATACGCAGTATTTT
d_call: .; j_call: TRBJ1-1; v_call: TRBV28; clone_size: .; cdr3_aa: CASGSGVGTEAFF; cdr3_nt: TGTGCCAGCGGAAGCGGGGTCGGCACTGAAGCTTTCTTT
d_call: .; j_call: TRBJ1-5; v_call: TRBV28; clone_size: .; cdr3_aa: CASSLAGSKNQPQHF; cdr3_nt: TGTGCCAGCAGTTTGGCAGGGAGCAAGAATCAGCCCCAGCATTTT